Described below is a single T cell receptor beta chain sequence and its context. The antigen it recognizes is unknown. No much larger clone exists at a distance of one base, and base qualities are not known. The immunoSEQ Assay, a bias-controlled multiplex PCR, was used to amplify TCRbeta CDR3 regions from genomic DNA. In the paper's pipeline: Nucleated cell counts per sample were estimated from amplification of reference gene primers within the assay. Sequence reads were collapsed and filtered to measure the absolute abundance of every unique TCRbeta CDR3 rearrangement. For each sample, productive Simpson clonality was calculated as the square root of Simpson's diversity index over productive rearrangements. Held by TCRdb, this immuneACCESS table contains in-frame sequences only and omits some clones. Under half of the omission traces to an unresolved V gene where checked; the cause of the rest is unknown. V and J calls and clone size follow that table, whereas D and trimming were derived from the DNA. The sample records some 180,000 clones, 80% to 90% of which are singletons. The ten top clones hold approximately 10% of the sample.

Via the germline V gene (reference sequence), CDR1 is LNHDA and CDR2 SQIVND. The junction shows trimming of 4 bases on V and 1 base on J, and the gene matches do not reach 9 bases of it. The CDR3 goes from the cysteine to the phenylalanine over 17 residues. Only the CDR3 DNA stays, 51 bases, in frame from base 1. These data come from a study of blood T cell repertoires in COVID-19 (dated by TCRdb to 2019 to 2021). Some background on the complete study: Samples covering the acute and convalescent phases of COVID-19 were provided by collaborators in the United States, Italy and Spain. Nearly every sample came with metadata listing a de-identified subject ID, COVID-19 status, age in years and sex. Subjects who had been exposed to COVID-19, were actively infected with it, or had recovered from it provided the deeply sampled blood TCRbeta repertoires that made up the dataset. The prospective study material was composed of cDNA or gDNA derived from T cells, B-cell-depleted T cells, or PBMCs. Samples came from the ongoing ImmuneRACE study (first 160 participants) plus 1,254 subjects from 6 global collaborators. The repertoires were released in a freely available public database meant as a resource for research on the immune response to SARS-CoV-2. Where HLA class I and class II types were available, the types were taken from metadata supplied by the sample provider, not from assay-based typing.

At one collaborating source in Seattle, patients were enrolled during active infection and were followed longitudinally through the course of disease. Whole blood was collected in K2EDTA tubes by collaborating institutions according to the institutions' own protocols. For TCRbeta analysis, collaborators shipped samples as frozen whole blood, isolated PBMCs, or DNA extracted from either of those sample types. Study-wide findings and limitations: The amount of clinical and demographic metadata varied by source and participant and was provided uncurated.

The sequence was collected from a middle-aged woman with COVID-19, enrolled during active disease. The chain links TRBV19 with TRBJ2-3, and 9 junctional nucleotides match TRBD1. The source material was peripheral blood. The CDR3 in this case is CASSRPPGQGGTDTQYF. The DNA sequence follows: TGTGCCAGTAGTAGGCCGCCGGGACAGGGTGGCACAGATACGCAGTATTTT.